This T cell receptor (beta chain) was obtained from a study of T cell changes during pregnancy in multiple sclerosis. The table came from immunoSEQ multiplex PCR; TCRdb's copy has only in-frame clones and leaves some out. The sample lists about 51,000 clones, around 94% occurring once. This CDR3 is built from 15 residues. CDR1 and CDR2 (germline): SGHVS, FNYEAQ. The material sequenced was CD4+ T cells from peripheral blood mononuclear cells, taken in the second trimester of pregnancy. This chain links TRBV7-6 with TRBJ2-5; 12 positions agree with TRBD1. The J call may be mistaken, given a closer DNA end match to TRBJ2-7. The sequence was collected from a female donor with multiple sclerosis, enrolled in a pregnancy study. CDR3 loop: CASSFPGTGGDEQYF. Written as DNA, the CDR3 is TGTGCCAGCAGCTTTCCCGGGACAGGGGGCGACGAGCAGTACTTC.